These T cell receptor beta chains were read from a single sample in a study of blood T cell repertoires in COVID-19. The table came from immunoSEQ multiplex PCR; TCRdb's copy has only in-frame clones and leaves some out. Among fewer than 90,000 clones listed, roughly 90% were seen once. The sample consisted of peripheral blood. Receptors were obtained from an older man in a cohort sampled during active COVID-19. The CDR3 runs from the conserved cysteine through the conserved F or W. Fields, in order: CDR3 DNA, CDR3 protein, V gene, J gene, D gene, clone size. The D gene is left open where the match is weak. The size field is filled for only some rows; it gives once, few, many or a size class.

TGTGCCACCAGCAGTATAAGACAGGGCTCCGGGGTAGTACAGCCCCAGCATTTT	CATSSIRQGSGVVQPQHF	TRBV15	TRBJ1-5	TRBD1	-
TGTGCCAGCAGCCTAGCATCAGGGGCCGGTTCACCCCTCCACTTT	CASSLASGAGSPLHF	TRBV7-9	TRBJ1-6	-	-
TGTGCCAGCAGCGTCAATGGGCAGGGGTTGAACACTGAAGCTTTCTTT	CASSVNGQGLNTEAFF	TRBV7-2	TRBJ1-1	-	-
TGTGCCAGCAGCTCCGAGGGGGCATCTTGGGGGTTCTTC	CASSSEGASWGFF	TRBV11-2	TRBJ2-1	TRBD1	-
TGCGCCAGCAGCCCATCCGGCGGCGAAAAACTGTTTTTT	CASSPSGGEKLFF	TRBV5-1	TRBJ1-4	-	-
TGTGCCAGCAGCTCAGATACGGGAATAGTTAGACAGCCCCAGCATTTT	CASSSDTGIVRQPQHF	TRBV7-9	TRBJ1-5	-	few
TGTGCCAGCAGCCCATCGGGAACAACTAATGAAAAACTGTTTTTT	CASSPSGTTNEKLFF	TRBV11-2	TRBJ1-4	-	-
TGTGCCAGCAGCTTAGAACAGGGGGCGGTCTATGGCTACACCTTC	CASSLEQGAVYGYTF	TRBV7-2	TRBJ1-2	TRBD1	-
TGTGCCAGCAGTGCGAGGCCCGGGGTTGACAATCAGCCCCAGCATTTT	CASSARPGVDNQPQHF	TRBV27	TRBJ1-5	-	-
TGTGCCAGCTCCCGGCAGGATGCTGGCTACACCTTC	CASSRQDAGYTF	TRBV18	TRBJ1-2	-	once
TGTGCCAGCAGCTTATCGTCCGGGACAGGGTCATCCTACGAGCAGTACTTC	CASSLSSGTGSSYEQYF	TRBV7-3	TRBJ2-7	TRBD1	-
TGTGCCAGCAGCTTAAACGGGGTCCCCACCGGGGAGCTGTTTTTT	CASSLNGVPTGELFF	TRBV7-2	TRBJ2-2	-	-
TGCGCCAGCAGCTTGGATCTCGGCCGGGGTAATTCACCCCTCCACTTT	CASSLDLGRGNSPLHF	TRBV5-1	TRBJ1-6	-	-
TGTGCCAGCTCACCATTCACAGAACACACAGATACGCAGTATTTT	CASSPFTEHTDTQYF	TRBV18	TRBJ2-3	-	-
TGTGCCAGCAGCAAAAAGAACAGCGGGGATAGCACAGATACGCAGTATTTT	CASSKKNSGDSTDTQYF	TRBV21-1	TRBJ2-3	-	-
TGCGCCAGCAGCTTGGTACCGGGGGGGTTTGGCGAGCAGTACTTC	CASSLVPGGFGEQYF	TRBV5-1	TRBJ2-7	TRBD2	-
TGTGCCAGCAGCCGACGACAAATTAATTCACCCCTCCACTTT	CASSRRQINSPLHF	TRBV3-1/TRBV3-2	TRBJ1-6	-	-
TGTGCCAGCAGTGAAGCGTCCCAGGGTACTGAAGCTTTCTTT	CASSEASQGTEAFF	TRBV6-1	TRBJ1-1	-	-
TGTGCCAGCAGCCCCGACAGGCTGAGCAATCAGCCCCAGCATTTT	CASSPDRLSNQPQHF	TRBV6-5	TRBJ1-5	-	-
TGTGCCAGCAGAATGAACGGGGGGTTCACAGATACGCAGTATTTT	CASRMNGGFTDTQYF	TRBV6-4	TRBJ2-3	TRBD2	-
TGTGCCACCAGTGATTTTAAAGAGACCCAGTACTTC	CATSDFKETQYF	TRBV24-1	TRBJ2-5	-	-
TGTGCCAGCAGCTTAGGGGCAGCCAACAATCAGCCCCAGCATTTT	CASSLGAANNQPQHF	TRBV7-2	TRBJ1-5	-	few
TGTGCCAGCTCACAAGAGGGAGCCAATGAGCAGTTCTTC	CASSQEGANEQFF	TRBV18	TRBJ2-1	-	-
TGTGCCAGCAGCGCCGGGACTAGCGCGGATACGCAGTATTTT	CASSAGTSADTQYF	TRBV2	TRBJ2-3	TRBD2	-
TGTGCCAGCTCACCAGGACAGGCCTACAATGAGCAGTTCTTC	CASSPGQAYNEQFF	TRBV18	TRBJ2-1	TRBD1	-
TGTGCCAGCTCACCAGAGCGAGTAGCGGGGGCCGGGGAGCTGTTTTTT	CASSPERVAGAGELFF	TRBV18	TRBJ2-2	TRBD2	-
TGTGCCAGCAGCTTGTTGCCCTCGGACACCCTCCACTTT	CASSLLPSDTLHF	TRBV5-5	TRBJ1-6	-	-
TGTGCAAGTAGACACCTTGGGGCCCGTCCTGAAAAACTGTTTTTT	CASRHLGARPEKLFF	TRBV12-2	TRBJ1-4	-	-
TGTGCCAGCAGTTTCAGCTATGGCTACACCTTC	CASSFSYGYTF	TRBV6-2/TRBV6-3	TRBJ1-2	-	-
TGCGCCAGCAGCCGGACGGTACAGGGAACGGGTGAGCCCCAGCATTTT	CASSRTVQGTGEPQHF	TRBV4-3	TRBJ1-5	-	-
TGTGCCAGCAGCCAAGGGCTAGCGGGGGGATCCACAGATACGCAGTATTTT	CASSQGLAGGSTDTQYF	TRBV3-1/TRBV3-2	TRBJ2-3	TRBD2	-
TGTGCCAGCAGTCCCGGACAGCTGTATGGCTACACCTTC	CASSPGQLYGYTF	TRBV6-5	TRBJ1-2	-	-
TGTGCCAGTAGTCACCAACAGGGGAGGAATGAGCAGTTCTTC	CASSHQQGRNEQFF	TRBV19	TRBJ2-1	-	-
TGCGCCAGCAGACAGGGCGGGGGTGAAAAACTGTTTTTT	CASRQGGGEKLFF	TRBV4-1	TRBJ1-4	-	-
TGTGCCAGCAGCTTATTCTTTGACACTGAAGCTTTCTTT	CASSLFFDTEAFF	TRBV5-4	TRBJ1-1	-	few
TGCGCCAGCAGCCCCGCAGTTTTGGTGGACTATGGCTACACCTTC	CASSPAVLVDYGYTF	TRBV5-1	TRBJ1-2	-	-
TGTGCCAGCAGTGTACTAGCTAACACAGATACGCAGTATTTT	CASSVLANTDTQYF	TRBV6-4	TRBJ2-3	-	-
TGTGCCAGTAGTAGACAGGAGAACACTGAAGCTTTCTTT	CASSRQENTEAFF	TRBV19	TRBJ1-1	-	-
TGTGCCAGCAGCTTTTACTCGGGATTTGGGCCGTCTCATGGCTACACCTTC	CASSFYSGFGPSHGYTF	TRBV7-9	TRBJ1-2	-	-
TGTGCCAGCAGTGGCGGAAACACCATATATTTT	CASSGGNTIYF	TRBV12-3/TRBV12-4	TRBJ1-3	-	-
TGCAGTGCTAGTCAGGGAACGGGAAACACCATATATTTT	CSASQGTGNTIYF	TRBV20-1	TRBJ1-3	-	-
TGTGCCAGCAGCCTCCGGGGTAGCTCCCGAATACACAATGAGCAGTTCTTC	CASSLRGSSRIHNEQFF	TRBV7-6	TRBJ2-1	-	-
TGTGCCAGCAGCGTGGGCCCGCCCGGGGAGCTGTTTTTT	CASSVGPPGELFF	TRBV9	TRBJ2-2	-	-
TGTGCCAGCTCACAGAACACGGGGAACTATGGCTACACCTTC	CASSQNTGNYGYTF	TRBV18	TRBJ1-2	-	-
TGTGCCAGCAGTTTGGGCAGGGACTATGGCTACACCTTC	CASSLGRDYGYTF	TRBV28	TRBJ1-2	-	-
TGTGCCAGTAACTTAAGAAGAGATTATGAAAAACTGTTTTTT	CASNLRRDYEKLFF	TRBV19	TRBJ1-4	-	-
TGTGCCAGCAGCTTAGCAGCGTATCCCAAAAACATTCAGTACTTC	CASSLAAYPKNIQYF	TRBV7-2	TRBJ2-4	-	-
TGTGCCAGCAGCTTGGTCAGGGAGGGAGAGCAGTACTTC	CASSLVREGEQYF	TRBV5-6	TRBJ2-7	TRBD2	-
TGTGCCAGCGCACCGTTAGACACCGGGGAGCTGTTTTTT	CASAPLDTGELFF	TRBV3-1/TRBV3-2	TRBJ2-2	-	-
TGTGCCACCTCCAGGGACATGAACACTGAAGCTTTCTTT	CATSRDMNTEAFF	TRBV10-3	TRBJ1-1	-	-
TGTGCCAGCAGCCAAGAGGTCGTTCAGGGGAACACCGGGGAGCTGTTTTTT	CASSQEVVQGNTGELFF	TRBV3-1/TRBV3-2	TRBJ2-2	-	-
TGCGCCAGCAGCTTATCGGGACAGACCTCCTACAATGAGCAGTTCTTC	CASSLSGQTSYNEQFF	TRBV5-1	TRBJ2-1	TRBD1	-
TGTGCCAGCAGTGATAGCGGAGTAGGGAACACCGGGGAGCTGTTTTTT	CASSDSGVGNTGELFF	TRBV2	TRBJ2-2	-	-
-	CASSSSTSGGPWTQYF	TRBV6-2/TRBV6-3	TRBJ2-5	-	-
TGTGCCACCAGTTCGGGACAGAATGAAAAACTGTTTTTT	CATSSGQNEKLFF	TRBV24-1	TRBJ1-4	TRBD1	-
TGTGCCAGCAGCTTATTCCTATCGGGGAATTCACCCCTCCACTTT	CASSLFLSGNSPLHF	TRBV7-2	TRBJ1-6	-	-
TGTGCCAGCAGTTACTCAGGGACAGGGAGAGAAAAACTGTTTTTT	CASSYSGTGREKLFF	TRBV6-5	TRBJ1-4	TRBD1	-
TGTGCCAGCAGCCCCCGACAGAACACTGAAGCTTTCTTT	CASSPRQNTEAFF	TRBV7-2	TRBJ1-1	-	-